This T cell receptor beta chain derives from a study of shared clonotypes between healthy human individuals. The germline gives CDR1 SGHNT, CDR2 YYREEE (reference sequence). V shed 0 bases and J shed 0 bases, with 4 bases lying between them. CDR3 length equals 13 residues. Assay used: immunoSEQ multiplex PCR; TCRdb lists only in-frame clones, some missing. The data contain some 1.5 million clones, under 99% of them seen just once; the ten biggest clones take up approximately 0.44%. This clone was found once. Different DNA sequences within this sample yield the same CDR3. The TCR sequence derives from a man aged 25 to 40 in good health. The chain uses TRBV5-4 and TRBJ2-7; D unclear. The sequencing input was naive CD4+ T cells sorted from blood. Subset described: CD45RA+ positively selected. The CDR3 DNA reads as TGTGCCAGCAGCTTGGGTAGCTCCTACGAGCAGTACTTC. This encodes CASSLGSSYEQYF.